This entry features one T cell receptor (beta chain) sequence. What it binds is unknown. One frozen approximately 500,000-cell aliquot per fraction was sequenced. This entry is derived from a study of coeliac disease. This CDR3 has 12 residues. The germline CDR1 and CDR2 sequences are SGHTA and FQGTGA. V lost 7 bases to trimming and J lost 4 bases, with 11 bases between them. Clones were read by immunoSEQ multiplex PCR, and TCRdb kept only the in-frame ones, dropping some. The sample has 600 to 800 clones, roughly 65% seen once. General observations from the study: Active celiac intraepithelial and lamina propria samples had lower TRB and TRG clonality than control samples.

The chain combines TRBV7-3 with TRBJ2-7; possibly TRBD2 for D (6 bases). The TCR comes from a woman aged 25 to 39 with active celiac disease. Sequencing was carried out using intraepithelial lymphocytes from the gut. CDR3 loop: CASTLGGYEQYF. CDR3 in DNA: TGTGCCAGCACCCTCGGAGGGTACGAGCAGTACTTC.